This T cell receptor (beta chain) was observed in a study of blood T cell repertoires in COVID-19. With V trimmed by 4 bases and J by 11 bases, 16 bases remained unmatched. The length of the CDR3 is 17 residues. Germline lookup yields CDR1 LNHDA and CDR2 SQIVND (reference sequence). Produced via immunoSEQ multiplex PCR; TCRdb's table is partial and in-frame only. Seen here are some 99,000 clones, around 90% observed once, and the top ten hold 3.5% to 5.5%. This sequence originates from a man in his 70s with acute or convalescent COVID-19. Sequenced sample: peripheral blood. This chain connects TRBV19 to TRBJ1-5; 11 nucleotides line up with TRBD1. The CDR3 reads CASSTSRDRGAYRAQHF. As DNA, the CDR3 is TGTGCCAGTAGTACAAGCCGGGACAGGGGGGCCTATAGGGCCCAGCATTTT.